This T cell receptor (beta chain) is drawn from a study of early T cells in non-severe SARS-CoV-2 infection. Unique molecular identifier tags were affixed to discrete cDNA molecules. TCRdb independently ran MiXCR on the 5' RACE reads; one entry per CDR3 protein. The sample lists about 27,000 distinct CDR3 sequences; roughly 5.3% were seen once. V was cut by 0 bases and J by 2 bases, with 11 bases left in between. Germline loops: CDR1 LGHNA, CDR2 YSLEER. The CDR3 sequence is 15 residues long. General study results and limits: Matching against VDJdb likely underestimated virus-specific expansions, favoring anti-spike CD8.

This clonotype was counted many times. Its matching antigen is unknown. The sequencing input was whole blood. The V and J genes are TRBV4-3 and TRBJ2-7; possibly TRBD2 for D (6 bases). The clonotype was recovered from an adult who was a healthcare worker with PCR-confirmed SARS-CoV-2 infection or an uninfected control (not recorded which). The CDR3 bases are TGCGCCAGCAGCCAAGATAGCTCGGGGGCCTACGAGCAGTACTTC. As protein: CASSQDSSGAYEQYF.